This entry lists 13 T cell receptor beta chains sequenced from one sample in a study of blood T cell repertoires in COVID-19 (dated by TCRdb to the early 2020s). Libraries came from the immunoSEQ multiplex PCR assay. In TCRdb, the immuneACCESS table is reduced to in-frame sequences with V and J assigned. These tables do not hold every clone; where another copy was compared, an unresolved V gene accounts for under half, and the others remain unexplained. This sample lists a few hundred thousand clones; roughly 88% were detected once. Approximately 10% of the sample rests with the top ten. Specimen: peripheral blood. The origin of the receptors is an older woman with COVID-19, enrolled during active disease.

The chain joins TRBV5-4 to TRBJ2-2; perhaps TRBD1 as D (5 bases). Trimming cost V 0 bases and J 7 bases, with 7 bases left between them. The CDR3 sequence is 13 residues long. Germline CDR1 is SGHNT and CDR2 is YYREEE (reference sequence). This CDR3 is CASSLGGHGELFF. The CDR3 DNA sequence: TGTGCCAGCAGCTTGGGTGGACACGGGGAGCTGTTTTTT.

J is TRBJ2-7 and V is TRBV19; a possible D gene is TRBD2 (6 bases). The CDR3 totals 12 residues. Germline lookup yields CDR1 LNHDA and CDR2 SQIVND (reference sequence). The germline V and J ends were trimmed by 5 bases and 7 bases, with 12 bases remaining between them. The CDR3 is CASSGLSEEQYF. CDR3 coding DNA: TGTGCCAGTAGTGGACTATCGGAGGAGCAGTACTTC.

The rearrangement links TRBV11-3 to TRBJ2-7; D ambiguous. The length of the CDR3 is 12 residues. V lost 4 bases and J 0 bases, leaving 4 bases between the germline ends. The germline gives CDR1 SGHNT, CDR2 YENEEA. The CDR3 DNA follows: TGTGCCAGCAGCTCTAGCTCCTACGAGCAGTACTTC. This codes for CASSSSSYEQYF. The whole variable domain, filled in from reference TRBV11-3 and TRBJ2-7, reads EAGVVQSPRYKIIEKKQPVAFWCNPISGHNTLYWYLQNLGQGPELLIRYENEEAVDDSQLPKDRFSAERLKGVDSTLKIQPAELGDSAVYLCASSSSSYEQYFGPGTRLTVT.

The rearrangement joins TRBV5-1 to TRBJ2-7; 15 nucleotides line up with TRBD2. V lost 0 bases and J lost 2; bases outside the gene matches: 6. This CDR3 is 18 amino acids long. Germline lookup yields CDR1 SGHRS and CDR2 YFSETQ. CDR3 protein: CASSLAGTSGRTTYEQYF. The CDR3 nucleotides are TGCGCCAGCAGCTTGGCCGGGACTAGCGGGAGGACCACCTACGAGCAGTACTTC.

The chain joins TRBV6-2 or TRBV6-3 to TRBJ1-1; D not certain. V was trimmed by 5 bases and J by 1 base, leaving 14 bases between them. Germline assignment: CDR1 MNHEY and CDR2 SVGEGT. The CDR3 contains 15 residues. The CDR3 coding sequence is TGTGCCAGCAGTCCCCCGTCGGGTCAGAACACTGAAGCTTTCTTT. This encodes CASSPPSGQNTEAFF.

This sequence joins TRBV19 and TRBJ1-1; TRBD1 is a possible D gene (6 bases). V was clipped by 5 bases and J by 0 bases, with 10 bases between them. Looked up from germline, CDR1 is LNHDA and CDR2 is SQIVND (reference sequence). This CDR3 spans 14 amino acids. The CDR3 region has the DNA TGTGCCAGTAGTTTACAGGGCCTGAACACTGAAGCTTTCTTT. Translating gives CASSLQGLNTEAFF.

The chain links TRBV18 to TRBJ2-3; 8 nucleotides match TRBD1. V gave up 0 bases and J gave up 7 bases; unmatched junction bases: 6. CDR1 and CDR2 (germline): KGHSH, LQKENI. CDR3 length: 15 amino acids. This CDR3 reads CASSPPGQARYTQYF. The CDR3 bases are TGTGCCAGCTCACCACCGGGACAGGCACGATATACGCAGTATTTT.

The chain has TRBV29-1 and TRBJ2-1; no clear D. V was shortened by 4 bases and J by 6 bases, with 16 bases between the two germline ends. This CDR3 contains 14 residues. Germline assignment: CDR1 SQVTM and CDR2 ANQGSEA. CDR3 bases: TGCAGCGTTGCTCGCCAGGTATTAGGCAATGAGCAGTTCTTC. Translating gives CSVARQVLGNEQFF.

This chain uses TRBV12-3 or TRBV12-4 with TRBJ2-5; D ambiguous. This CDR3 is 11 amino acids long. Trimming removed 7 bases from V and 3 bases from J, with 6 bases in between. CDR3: CASTQEETQYF. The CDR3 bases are TGTGCCAGCACCCAGGAAGAGACCCAGTACTTC.

CDR3 nucleotides: TGTGCCAGTAGTATTCGGACTAGCGGACCAAACAATGAGCAGTTCTTC. Translating gives CASSIRTSGPNNEQFF. This sequence joins TRBV19 and TRBJ2-1; 10 nucleotides line up with TRBD2. The junction had 7 bases not matched to a gene; V was cut back by 3 bases and J by 5 bases. In germline, CDR1 is LNHDA, CDR2 SQIVND (reference sequence). The CDR3 has 16 amino acids.

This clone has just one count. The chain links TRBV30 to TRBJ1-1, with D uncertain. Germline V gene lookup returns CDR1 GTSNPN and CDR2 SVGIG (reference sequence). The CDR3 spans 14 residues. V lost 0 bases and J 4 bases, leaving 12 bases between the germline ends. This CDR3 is CAWSVTGVATEAFF. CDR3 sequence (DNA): TGTGCCTGGAGTGTAACCGGGGTAGCCACTGAAGCTTTCTTT.

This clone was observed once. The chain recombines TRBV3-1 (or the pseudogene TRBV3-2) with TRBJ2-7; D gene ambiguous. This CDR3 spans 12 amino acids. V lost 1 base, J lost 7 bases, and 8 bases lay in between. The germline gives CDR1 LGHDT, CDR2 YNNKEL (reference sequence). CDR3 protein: CASSQVGWEQYF. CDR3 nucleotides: TGTGCCAGCAGCCAAGTGGGCTGGGAGCAGTACTTC.

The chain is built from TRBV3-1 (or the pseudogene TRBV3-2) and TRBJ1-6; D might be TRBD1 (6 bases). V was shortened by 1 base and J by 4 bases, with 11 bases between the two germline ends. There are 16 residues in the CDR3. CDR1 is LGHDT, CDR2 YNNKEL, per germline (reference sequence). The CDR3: CASSQVGRGYNSPLHF. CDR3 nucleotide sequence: TGTGCCAGCAGCCAAGTGGGTAGGGGGTATAATTCACCCCTCCACTTT.